This passage covers 10 T cell receptor beta chains from one sample sequenced in a study of T cells after yellow fever vaccination. Via MiXCR, TCRdb re-called the 5' RACE reads, giving one row per CDR3 protein. The sample has 310,000 or so distinct CDR3 sequences, 3.6% seen once. This specimen was PBMCs, taken on the day of the yellow fever booster vaccination. The receptor set was obtained from a young man who received the YFV17D yellow fever vaccine.

This clonotype appeared many times. The chain couples TRBV2 to TRBJ2-5, with 7 bases aligning to TRBD1. V was pared by 7 bases and J by 5 bases, with 7 bases of the junction left unmatched. Germline values: CDR1 SNHLY, CDR2 FYNNEI. The CDR3 is 13 residues long. The CDR3 DNA follows: TGTGCCAGCAAAAGACAGGGTTTGGAGACCCAGTACTTC. Encoded protein: CASKRQGLETQYF.

The chain joins TRBV5-6 to TRBJ2-2; D is undetermined. Germline CDR1 and CDR2: SGHDT and YYEEEE. Trimming left V 4 bases short and J 5 bases short, with 12 bases between. The CDR3 is 14 amino acids. Here the CDR3 DNA reads TGTGCCAGCAGCCCCACTTCCCGAACCGGGGAGCTGTTTTTT. It specifies CASSPTSRTGELFF.

This clonotype was counted ten times or more. The J gene is TRBJ1-3, the V gene TRBV5-1; D remains ambiguous. V was shortened by 0 bases and J by 6 bases, with 16 bases between the two germline ends. Germline V CDR1 and CDR2: SGHRS, YFSETQ. The CDR3 totals 16 residues. CDR3 nucleotides: TGCGCCAGCAGCTTGGGGGTTGACGGACTGATAAACACCATATATTTT. Protein product: CASSLGVDGLINTIYF.

This clonotype was seen a few times. The V call is TRBV5-4, the J call TRBJ2-3; the match to TRBD2 covers 13 bases. This CDR3 has 16 amino acids. The trim removed 4 bases at V and 7 bases at J, leaving 9 bases unmatched. The V gene's germline CDR1 is SGHNT and CDR2 YYREEE (reference sequence). The chain's CDR3 is CASSPPGLAGSYTQYF. The DNA of the CDR3 is TGTGCCAGCAGCCCCCCGGGACTAGCGGGGTCATATACGCAGTATTTT.

Ten or more counts support this clonotype. The chain is built from TRBV10-2 and TRBJ1-2; tentative D call: TRBD1 (6 bases). CDR1 is WSHSY, CDR2 SAAADI, per germline. The CDR3 is 13 residues long. Between the trimmed V and J ends, which lost 8 bases and 5 bases, there was a span of 15 bases. The CDR3 reads CASFGRGGYGYTF. The CDR3, as DNA: TGCGCCAGCTTTGGACGAGGGGGGTATGGCTACACCTTC.

At least ten counts were recorded for this clonotype. CDR3 coding DNA: TGTGCCAGCAGCTTAGTCTTTCCGGATAGGGGAGAAATATACAATGAGCAGTTCTTC. Amino acid sequence: CASSLVFPDRGEIYNEQFF. This chain uses TRBV7-9 with TRBJ2-1, with D perhaps given as TRBD1 or TRBD2 (5 bases each). The CDR3 runs 19 residues. Germline V gene lookup returns CDR1 SEHNR and CDR2 FQNEAQ (reference sequence). V lost 1 base to trimming and J lost 4 bases, with 23 bases between them.

The sample holds many counts of this clonotype. This chain joins TRBV4-1 and TRBJ2-7, with D possibly matching TRBD1 (6 bases). With 2 bases removed from V and 2 bases from J, the gap between germline ends came to 10 bases. CDR3 length: 14 residues. Per germline, CDR1 MGHRA and CDR2 YSYEKL. Written as DNA, the CDR3 is TGCGCCAGCAGCCAAAAGGCAGGGGCCTACGAGCAGTACGTC. It specifies CASSQKAGAYEQYV.

This clonotype was counted ten times or more. V and J are TRBV3-1 and TRBJ2-5, with 9 bases matching TRBD2. The CDR3 covers 14 residues. CDR1 LGHDT and CDR2 YNNKEL come from the germline V gene (reference sequence). The CDR3 DNA follows: TGTGCTTCGACCGGCCTAGCGGGGAGGGAGACCCAGTACTTC. The encoded protein is CASTGLAGRETQYF.

The chain is built from TRBV5-1 and TRBJ2-5, with 12 positions matching TRBD2. Germline CDR1 and CDR2: SGHRS and YFSETQ. The length of the CDR3 is 16 residues. V was clipped by 5 bases and J by 5 bases; unmatched bases: 10. The CDR3 DNA follows: TGCGCCAGCAGATCTGGGAGGACTAGCGGGGAGGAGACCCAGTACTTC. It encodes CASRSGRTSGEETQYF.

This clonotype came up a few times. The V call is TRBV19, the J call TRBJ2-3, with TRBD2 identical over 8 bases. V lost 5 bases, J lost 2 bases, and 6 bases stayed unmatched. The CDR3 loop spans 15 amino acids. From germline, CDR1 is LNHDA and CDR2 SQIVND (reference sequence). The CDR3 DNA sequence: TGTGCCAGTAGTCACGGGACTAGACTCACAGATACGCAGTATTTT. It translates to CASSHGTRLTDTQYF.